What follows is one TCR beta chain and its context. Its antigen is currently unknown. Germline V CDR1 and CDR2: WSHSY, SAAADI. V shed 6 bases, J shed 4 bases, and the junction held 9 bases outside the gene matches. The CDR3 is made up of 17 amino acids. This sample is drawn from a study of T-cell reconstitution after alpha-beta-depleted transplantation in children. Study outcomes and limitations: After one year, T-cell counts and TCRbeta diversity mostly came from new T cells.

TCRbeta library preparation incorporated unique molecular identifiers. MiXCR, run by TCRdb on the PCR reads, gives a single entry per CDR3 protein. Of hundreds of thousands of distinct CDR3 sequences listed, roughly 17% are singletons. V gene TRBV10-2 combines with J gene TRBJ2-4, with 13 bases matching TRBD2. This TCR came from a boy younger than two who had a stem cell transplant for Wiskott-Aldrich syndrome, so the T cells may come from the graft donor. The specimen was PBMCs, mostly from graft donor cells, collected 360 days after TCRalphabeta/CD19-depleted stem cell transplant. The CDR3 spells CASSENPGLAGKNIQYF. The DNA of the CDR3 is TGCGCCAGCAGCGAGAACCCGGGACTAGCGGGAAAAAACATTCAGTACTTC.